Below, 22 T cell receptor beta chains from the same sample are listed, as sequenced in a study of blood T cell repertoires in COVID-19. Produced via immunoSEQ multiplex PCR; TCRdb's table is partial and in-frame only. The sample comprises around 67,000 clones, 80% to 90% of which are singletons, and 4% to 5.5% rests with the top ten. The sequenced sample was peripheral blood. The receptors here all came from a man aged 50-59 years with active COVID-19.

This chain uses TRBV27 with TRBJ1-1, with D perhaps TRBD1 (6 bases). V lost 2 bases to trimming and J lost 6 bases, with 19 bases between them. CDR1 and CDR2 (germline): MNHEY, SMNVEV (reference sequence). The CDR3 contains 16 residues. In DNA, the CDR3 is TGTGCCAGCAGTTTAACCAACGACAGGAGGTTTTCTGAAGCTTTCTTT. It specifies CASSLTNDRRFSEAFF.

This clone was counted a single time. The gene calls are TRBV18 and TRBJ2-7; tentative D call: TRBD2 (6 bases). The germline V gene encodes CDR1 KGHSH and CDR2 LQKENI. V gave up 1 base and J gave up 6 bases, with 10 bases separating them. The CDR3 covers 13 residues. CDR3 sequence (DNA): TGTGCCAGCTCACCACTAACGGGAGCCGAGCAGTACTTC. Translation gives CASSPLTGAEQYF.

This chain connects TRBV3-1 (or the pseudogene TRBV3-2) to TRBJ2-1, with 9 bases fitting TRBD1. Per the germline V gene, CDR1 is LGHDT and CDR2 is YNNKEL (reference sequence). The CDR3 is made up of 15 amino acids. Trimming at V came to 4 bases and at J to 6 bases, leaving 7 bases not matched to a gene. The CDR3 here is CASSPPGQGGNEQFF. The DNA for the CDR3 is TGTGCCAGCAGCCCACCGGGACAGGGAGGCAATGAGCAGTTCTTC.

The rearrangement joins TRBV19 to TRBJ1-1; D is unresolved. CDR3 length equals 15 residues. Trimming took off 6 bases at V and 2 bases at J, with 16 bases between the two ends. Germline V gene data show CDR1 as LNHDA and CDR2 as SQIVND (reference sequence). The CDR3 DNA reads TGTGCCAGTAGCGCCTCATCAACTATTAACACTGAAGCTTTCTTT. The encoded protein is CASSASSTINTEAFF.

V and J are TRBV24-1 and TRBJ2-7; 10 nucleotides agree with TRBD1. Germline CDR1 is KGHDR and CDR2 is SFDVKD. Trimming at V came to 3 bases and at J to 7 bases, leaving 11 bases not matched to a gene. The CDR3 is made up of 16 amino acids. CDR3 in DNA: TGTGCCACCAGTGATACTCCGGGACAGGGGCCGCGGGAGCAGTACTTC. Its protein product is CATSDTPGQGPREQYF.

The chain has TRBV18 and TRBJ1-2; TRBD1 is a possible D gene (6 bases). The V and J ends lost 2 bases and 8 bases respectively, with 12 bases between them. Germline V gene lookup returns CDR1 KGHSH and CDR2 LQKENI. The CDR3 consists of 13 residues. CDR3 amino acids: CASSPMVQGGYTF. CDR3 nucleotides: TGTGCCAGCTCACCAATGGTACAGGGCGGCTACACCTTC.

The rearrangement joins TRBV5-1 to TRBJ2-3, with 9 nucleotides matching TRBD2. Germline V gives CDR1 SGHRS, CDR2 YFSETQ. With V trimmed by 1 base and J by 9 bases, 12 bases remained unmatched. The CDR3 totals 16 residues. CDR3 coding DNA: TGCGCCAGCAGCTTGACCGGTACAGCGGGAGGTGACACGCAGTATTTT. This gives the protein CASSLTGTAGGDTQYF.

The DNA for the CDR3 is TGCGCCAGGACAGGGGAAAGCACTGAAGCTTTCTTT. Protein: CARTGESTEAFF. This chain joins TRBV4-1 and TRBJ1-1; 8 bases are a match to TRBD1. This CDR3 has 12 amino acids. Trimming at V came to 9 bases and at J to 4 bases, leaving 4 bases not matched to a gene. Per the germline V gene, CDR1 is MGHRA and CDR2 is YSYEKL.

The J gene is TRBJ2-2, the V gene TRBV4-3; TRBD1 is a possible D gene (5 bases). CDR1 and CDR2 (germline): LGHNA, YSLEER. The CDR3 is 12 residues long. The V and J ends lost 6 bases and 4 bases respectively, with 6 bases between them. The CDR3 spells CASRDSTGELFF. CDR3 sequence (DNA): TGCGCCAGCAGAGACAGCACCGGGGAGCTGTTTTTT.

The V call is TRBV11-2, the J call TRBJ1-4, with D possibly TRBD1 on 6 matching bases. This CDR3 contains 12 residues. The germline V gene encodes CDR1 SGHAT and CDR2 FQNNGV. The ends were cut back, 9 bases at V and 5 bases at J, with 10 bases in the middle. The CDR3 spells CASTGINEKLFF. In DNA form, the CDR3 reads TGTGCCAGTACAGGGATAAATGAAAAACTGTTTTTT.

The genes are TRBV29-1 and TRBJ2-3, with D unclear. CDR3 size: 13 residues. The ends were cut back, 4 bases at V and 2 bases at J, with 10 bases in the middle. CDR1 SQVTM and CDR2 ANQGSEA come from the germline V gene. The CDR3 sequence: CSVGYRTTDTQYF. CDR3 nucleotide sequence: TGCAGCGTTGGATACAGAACCACAGATACGCAGTATTTT.

This rearrangement joins TRBV7-3 to TRBJ2-2, with TRBD2 as a possible D gene (7 bases). The CDR3 contains 15 residues. Between the trimmed V and J ends, which lost 3 bases and 6 bases, there was a span of 14 bases. The V gene's germline CDR1 is SGHTA and CDR2 FQGTGA. CDR3 sequence: CASSLTGGQAGELFF. Here the CDR3 DNA reads TGTGCCAGCAGCTTGACCGGGGGGCAGGCCGGGGAGCTGTTTTTT.

The J gene is TRBJ2-7, the V gene TRBV25-1; D uncertain. CDR1 is MGHDK, CDR2 SYGVNS, per germline. The CDR3 loop spans 14 amino acids. Between the trimmed V and J ends, which lost 6 bases and 0 bases, there was a span of 12 bases. CDR3 DNA sequence: TGTGCCAGCAGGCCTCCCGGGTACTCCTACGAGCAGTACTTC. It translates to CASRPPGYSYEQYF.

The DNA of the CDR3 is TGTGCCACCAGTGAGACCGGGGGGGACTATGGCTACACCTTC. This translates into CATSETGGDYGYTF. This chain connects TRBV24-1 to TRBJ1-2; D is perhaps TRBD1 (5 bases). Germline V gives CDR1 KGHDR, CDR2 SFDVKD. The CDR3 runs to 14 residues. V lost 4 bases and J 3 bases, leaving 11 bases between the germline ends.

This chain connects TRBV19 to TRBJ1-1, with D possibly TRBD1 on 5 matching bases. The CDR3 consists of 17 residues. In germline, CDR1 is LNHDA, CDR2 SQIVND (reference sequence). Trimming cost V 1 base and J 2 bases, with 17 bases left between them. In DNA form, the CDR3 reads TGTGCCAGTAGTATAGTGGGAGGGACCCAAGGAAACACTGAAGCTTTCTTT. Its translation is CASSIVGGTQGNTEAFF.

The V call is TRBV24-1, the J call TRBJ1-1; 7 positions match TRBD1. This CDR3 has 15 residues. With V trimmed by 2 bases and J by 1 base, 3 bases remained unmatched. Germline values: CDR1 KGHDR, CDR2 SFDVKD. The CDR3 DNA sequence: TGTGCCACCAGTGATTCGAGGACAGGGAACACTGAAGCTTTCTTT. Protein sequence: CATSDSRTGNTEAFF.

This rearrangement joins TRBV5-4 to TRBJ1-2, with 9 bases matching TRBD1. Germline V gene sequence: CDR1 SGHNT, CDR2 YYREEE (reference sequence). V dropped 0 bases and J dropped 1; count of bases not matched to a gene: 1. This CDR3 is built from 15 residues. The CDR3 DNA sequence: TGTGCCAGCAGCTTGGGGACAGGGGTTAACTATGGCTACACCTTC. Its protein is CASSLGTGVNYGYTF.

The chain combines TRBV6-5 with TRBJ2-7, with TRBD1 as a possible D gene (6 bases). Trimming took 5 bases from V and 4 from J, leaving 18 bases between them. Per the germline V gene, CDR1 is MNHEY and CDR2 is SVGAGI. The length of the CDR3 is 15 residues. CDR3 amino acids: CASSLHRVWAYEQYF. CDR3 coding DNA: TGTGCCAGCAGTCTCCACAGGGTGTGGGCTTACGAGCAGTACTTC.

V gene TRBV6-6 combines with J gene TRBJ2-7; 8 nucleotides match TRBD1. Germline loops: CDR1 MNHNY, CDR2 SVGAGI (reference sequence). The CDR3 totals 15 residues. V shed 7 bases and J 0 bases; nucleotides not matched to a gene: 8. The chain's CDR3 is CASTPRQGSSYEQYF. The CDR3 DNA reads TGTGCCAGCACCCCCCGACAGGGGAGCTCCTACGAGCAGTACTTC.

The table lists this clone with a count of one. The J gene is TRBJ2-2, the V gene TRBV5-1; D remains ambiguous. Germline values: CDR1 SGHRS, CDR2 YFSETQ. Trimming stripped 0 bases from V and 5 bases from J, with 14 bases between. CDR3 length: 16 amino acids. The CDR3 region is CASSLVWAVETGELFF. The CDR3 nucleotides are TGCGCCAGCAGCTTGGTCTGGGCAGTAGAAACCGGGGAGCTGTTTTTT.

V usage is TRBV6-5 and J usage is TRBJ2-4; 8 nucleotides agree with TRBD1. V lost 7 bases and J lost 9; bases outside the gene matches: 5. CDR1 and CDR2 (germline): MNHEY, SVGAGI. This CDR3 contains 12 residues. The CDR3 DNA is TGTGCCAGCACCCAGGACAGGGTCATTCAGTACTTC. Encoded protein: CASTQDRVIQYF.

The chain carries TRBV28 and TRBJ1-1; tentatively, D is TRBD1 (5 bases). The CDR3 is 13 amino acids. The ends were cut back, 4 bases at V and 1 base at J, with 7 bases in the middle. CDR1 MDHEN and CDR2 SYDVKM come from the germline V gene. CDR3: CASSYGGNTEAFF. As DNA, the CDR3 is TGTGCCAGCAGTTACGGGGGGAACACTGAAGCTTTCTTT.